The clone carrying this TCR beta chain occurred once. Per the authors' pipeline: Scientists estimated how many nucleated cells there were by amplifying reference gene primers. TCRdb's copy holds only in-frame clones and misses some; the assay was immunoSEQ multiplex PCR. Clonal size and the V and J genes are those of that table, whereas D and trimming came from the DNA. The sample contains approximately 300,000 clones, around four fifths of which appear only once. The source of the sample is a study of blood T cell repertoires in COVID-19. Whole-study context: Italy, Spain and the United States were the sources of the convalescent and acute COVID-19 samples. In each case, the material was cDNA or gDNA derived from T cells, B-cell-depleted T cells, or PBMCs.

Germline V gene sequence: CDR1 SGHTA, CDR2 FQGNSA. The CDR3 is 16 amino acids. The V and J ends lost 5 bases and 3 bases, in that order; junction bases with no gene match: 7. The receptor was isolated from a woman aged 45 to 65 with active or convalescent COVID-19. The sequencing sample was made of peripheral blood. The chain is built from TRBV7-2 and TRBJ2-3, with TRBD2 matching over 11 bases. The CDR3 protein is CASSEIAGGGTDTQYF. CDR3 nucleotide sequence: TGTGCCAGCAGCGAGATAGCGGGAGGGGGGACAGATACGCAGTATTTT.